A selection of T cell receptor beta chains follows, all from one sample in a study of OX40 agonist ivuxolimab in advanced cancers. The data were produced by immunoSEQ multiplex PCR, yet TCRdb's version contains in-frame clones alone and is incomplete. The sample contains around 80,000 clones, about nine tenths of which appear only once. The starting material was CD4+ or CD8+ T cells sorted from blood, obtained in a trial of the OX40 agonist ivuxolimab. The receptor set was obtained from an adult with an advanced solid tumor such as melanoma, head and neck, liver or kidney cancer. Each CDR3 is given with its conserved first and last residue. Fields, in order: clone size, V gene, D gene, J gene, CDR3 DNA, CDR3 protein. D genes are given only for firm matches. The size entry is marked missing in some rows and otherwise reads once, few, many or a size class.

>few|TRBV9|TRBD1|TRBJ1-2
TGTGCCAGCAGCGTAGACGTAGGGGCAGGGGGCTATGGCTACACCTTC
CASSVDVGAGGYGYTF
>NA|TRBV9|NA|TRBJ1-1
TGTGCCAGCAGCGTAGGCGCAGGATTTTTCACTGAAGCTTTCTTT
CASSVGAGFFTEAFF
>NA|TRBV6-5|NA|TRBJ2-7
TGTGCCAGCAGGTTAGCAGGGAGCTCCTACGAGCAGTACTTC
CASRLAGSSYEQYF
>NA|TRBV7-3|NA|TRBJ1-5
TGTGCCAGCAGCCCGGCTGGGGTAAAGCAGCCCCAGCATTTT
CASSPAGVKQPQHF
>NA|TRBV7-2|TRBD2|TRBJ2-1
TGTGCCAGCAGCACCGGGACTAGCGGGGCCAATGAGCAGTTCTTC
CASSTGTSGANEQFF
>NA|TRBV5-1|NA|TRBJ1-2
TGCGCCAGCAGGGGGGGGCAAAGAACAACTAACTATGGCTACACCTTC
CASRGGQRTTNYGYTF
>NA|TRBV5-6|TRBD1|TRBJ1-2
TGTGCCAGCAGTTACGGACAGGTCTATGGCTACACCTTC
CASSYGQVYGYTF
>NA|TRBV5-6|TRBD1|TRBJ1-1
TGTGCCAGCGGCTTGACAGGGGTAAACACTGAAGCTTTCTTT
CASGLTGVNTEAFF
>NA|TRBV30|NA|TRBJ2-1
TGTGCCTGGTCGGGGGCTAGCGGATTCTACAATGAGCAGTTCTTC
CAWSGASGFYNEQFF
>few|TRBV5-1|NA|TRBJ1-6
TGCGCCAGCAGCTTGTGGGTCCAGGCGGGGTCACCCCTCCACTTT
CASSLWVQAGSPLHF
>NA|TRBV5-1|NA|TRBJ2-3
TGCGCCAGCAGCTTGGTCCCCTCCGGCCGCGGGGCAGGGCGGACAGATACGCAGTATTTT
CASSLVPSGRGAGRTDTQYF
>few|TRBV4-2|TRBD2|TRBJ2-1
TGTGCCAGCAGCCGGCCAGGGGGGGCTAGCGGGAGTAATGAGCAGTTCTTC
CASSRPGGASGSNEQFF
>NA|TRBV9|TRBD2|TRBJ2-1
TGTGCCAGCAGCGTAGCCCCGGGAGGACCCACCAATGAGCAGTTCTTC
CASSVAPGGPTNEQFF
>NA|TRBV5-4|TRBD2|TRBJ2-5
TGTGCCAGCAGCTTGAAGCGGGGTGGTGAGACCCAGTACTTC
CASSLKRGGETQYF
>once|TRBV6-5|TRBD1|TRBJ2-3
TGTGCCAGCAGCAGGACAGGGGCCTACACAGATACGCAGTATTTT
CASSRTGAYTDTQYF
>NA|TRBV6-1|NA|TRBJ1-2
TGTGCCAGCCTGGGAGCACTGGAGGCCACCTTC
CASLGALEATF
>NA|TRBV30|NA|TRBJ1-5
TGTGCCTGGAGTGGTTCCAGCAATCAGCCCCAGCATTTT
CAWSGSSNQPQHF
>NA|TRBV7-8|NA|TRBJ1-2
TGTGCCAGCAGCTTAGAGTCGGGGGCCAACTATGGCTACACCTTC
CASSLESGANYGYTF
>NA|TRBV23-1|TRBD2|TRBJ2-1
TGCGCCAGCAGGAGGGGCTGGCGGGGGATCGTGGATGAGCAGTTCTTC
CASRRGWRGIVDEQFF
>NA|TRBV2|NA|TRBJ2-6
TGTGCCAGCAGTGAAGCGCTTCGCAGCTCTGGGGCCAACGTCCTGACTTTC
CASSEALRSSGANVLTF
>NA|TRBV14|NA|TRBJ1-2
TGTGCCAGCAGCCAAGAAGGCGCAGGGTTTATCGGCTACACCTTC
CASSQEGAGFIGYTF
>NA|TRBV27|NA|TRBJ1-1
TGTGCCAGCAGTTTATCGACGGTAGTGGGCACTGAAGCTTTCTTT
CASSLSTVVGTEAFF
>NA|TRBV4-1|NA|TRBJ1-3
TGCGCCAGCAGCCAATCGAGGACTCCCGTCTCTGGAAACACCATATATTTT
CASSQSRTPVSGNTIYF
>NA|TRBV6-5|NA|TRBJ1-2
TGTGCCAGCGGCGGACACAACTTC
CASGGHNF
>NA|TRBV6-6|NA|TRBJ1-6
TGTGCCAGCAGAGATGTCGGGGCAGATTCACCCCTCCACTTT
CASRDVGADSPLHF
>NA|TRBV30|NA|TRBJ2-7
TGTGCCTGGAGTGGGGGATGGGCGGGGAGCTACGAGCAGTACTTC
CAWSGGWAGSYEQYF
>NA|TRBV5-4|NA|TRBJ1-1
TGTGCCAGCAGCTTTCCCAGAAACACTGAAGCTTTCTTT
CASSFPRNTEAFF
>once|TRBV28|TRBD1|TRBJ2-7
TGTGCCAGCAGTTTTTCGGGACAGGGGTTTTACGAGCAGTACTTC
CASSFSGQGFYEQYF
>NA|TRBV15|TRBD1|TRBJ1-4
TGTGCCACCAGCAGAGTCAAGGGACAGAGGAATGAAAAACTGTTTTTT
CATSRVKGQRNEKLFF
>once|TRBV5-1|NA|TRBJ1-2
TGCGCCAGCAGCTTGGGGTTCGGGGAAGTCACCTTC
CASSLGFGEVTF
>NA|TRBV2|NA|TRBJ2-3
TGTGCCAGCAGTGATGTGACTTCCACAGATACGCAGTATTTT
CASSDVTSTDTQYF
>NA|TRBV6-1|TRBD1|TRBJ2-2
TGTGCCAGCAGACAGGGGGCGAACACCGGGGAGCTGTTTTTT
CASRQGANTGELFF
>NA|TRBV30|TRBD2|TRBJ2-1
TGTGCCTGGAGTGTGCTAGCGGGGGGGTCGGGTGAGCAGTTCTTC
CAWSVLAGGSGEQFF
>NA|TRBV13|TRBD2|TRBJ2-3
TGTGCCAGCAGCTTAGCGGCTAGCGGGAGGTCACAGTATTTT
CASSLAASGRSQYF
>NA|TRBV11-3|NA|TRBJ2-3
TGTGCCAGCAGCTTAGACTCTAGCACAGATACGCAGTATTTT
CASSLDSSTDTQYF
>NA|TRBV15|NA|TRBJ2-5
TGTGCCACCAGCAGAGGTCGAAGGGAAGAGACCCAGTACTTC
CATSRGRREETQYF
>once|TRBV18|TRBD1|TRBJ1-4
TGTGCCAGCTCACCGGGGACAGTAAAAAATGAAAAACTGTTTTTT
CASSPGTVKNEKLFF
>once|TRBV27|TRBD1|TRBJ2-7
TGTGCCAGCAGTTCCCCGTCTTGGGGACAGGACTACGAGCAGTACTTC
CASSSPSWGQDYEQYF
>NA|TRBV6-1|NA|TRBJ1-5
TGTGCCAGCAGTGAAGGAACGGGTCAGCCCCAGCATTTT
CASSEGTGQPQHF
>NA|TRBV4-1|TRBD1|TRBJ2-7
TGCGCCAGCAGCCAAGATTCCGGCCGGGGACAGGGGGCAATTGAGCAGTACTTC
CASSQDSGRGQGAIEQYF
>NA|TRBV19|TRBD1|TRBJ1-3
TGTGCCAGTGAGACAGGGGGCCGAACTGGAAACACCATATATTTT
CASETGGRTGNTIYF
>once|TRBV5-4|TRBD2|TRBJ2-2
TGTGCCAGCAGCCCGAGGACCCGCGGGAGGGCCACCGGGGAGCTGTTTTTT
CASSPRTRGRATGELFF
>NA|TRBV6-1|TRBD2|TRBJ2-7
TGTGCCAGCAGTGGGGGGGGTCCCCGCTACGAGCAGTACTTC
CASSGGGPRYEQYF
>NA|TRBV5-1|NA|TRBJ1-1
TGCGCCAGCAGCTTTGACACACGGAACACTGAAGCTTTCTTT
CASSFDTRNTEAFF
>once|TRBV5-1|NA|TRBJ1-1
TGCGCCAGCAGCTTGCCGGGTCTTGGGAGGAACACTGAAGCTTTCTTT
CASSLPGLGRNTEAFF
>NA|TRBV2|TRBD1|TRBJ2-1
TGTGCCAGCAAGGGGACAGGGGCATTCAATGAGCAGTTCTTC
CASKGTGAFNEQFF
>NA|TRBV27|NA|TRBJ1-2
TGTGCCAGCAGTCACCCCGGTGGCGGGGGCTACACCTTC
CASSHPGGGGYTF
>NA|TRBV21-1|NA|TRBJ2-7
TGTGCCAGCAGCAAATTTCGAAACCTCGCGCTCGGCGAGCAGTACTTC
CASSKFRNLALGEQYF
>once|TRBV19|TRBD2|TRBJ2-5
TGTGCCAGTAGTACTAGCGGGGTTTCACAAGAGACCCAGTACTTC
CASSTSGVSQETQYF
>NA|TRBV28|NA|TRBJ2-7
TGTGCCAGCAGCATATTCAACGAGCAGTACTTC
CASSIFNEQYF